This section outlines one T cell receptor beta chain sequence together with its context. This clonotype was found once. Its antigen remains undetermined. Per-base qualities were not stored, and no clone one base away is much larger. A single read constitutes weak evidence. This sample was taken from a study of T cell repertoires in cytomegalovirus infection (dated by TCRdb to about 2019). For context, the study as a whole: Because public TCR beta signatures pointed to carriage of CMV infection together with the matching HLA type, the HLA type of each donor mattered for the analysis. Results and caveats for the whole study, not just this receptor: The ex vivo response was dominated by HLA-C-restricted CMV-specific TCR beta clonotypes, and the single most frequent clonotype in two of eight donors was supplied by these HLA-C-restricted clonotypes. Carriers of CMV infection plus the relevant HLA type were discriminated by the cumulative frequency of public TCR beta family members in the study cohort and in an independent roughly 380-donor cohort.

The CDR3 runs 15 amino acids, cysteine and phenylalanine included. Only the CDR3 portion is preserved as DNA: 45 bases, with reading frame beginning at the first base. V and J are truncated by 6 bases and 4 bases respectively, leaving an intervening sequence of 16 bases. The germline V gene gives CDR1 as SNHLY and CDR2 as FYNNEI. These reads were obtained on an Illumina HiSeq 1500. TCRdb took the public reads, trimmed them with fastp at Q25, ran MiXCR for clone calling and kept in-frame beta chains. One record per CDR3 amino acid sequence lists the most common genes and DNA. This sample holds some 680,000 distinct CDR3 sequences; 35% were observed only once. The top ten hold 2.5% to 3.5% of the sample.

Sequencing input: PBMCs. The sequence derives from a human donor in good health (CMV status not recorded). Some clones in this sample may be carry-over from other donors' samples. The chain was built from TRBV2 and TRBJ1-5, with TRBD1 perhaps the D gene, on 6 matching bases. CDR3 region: CASSGSGTRNQPQHF. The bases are TGTGCCAGCAGCGGTTCCGGGACACGAAATCAGCCCCAGCATTTT.